A selection of T cell receptor beta chains follows, all from one sample in a study of identical twins. MiXCR, run by TCRdb on the 5' RACE reads, gives a single entry per CDR3 protein. The sample lists 200,000 to 250,000 distinct CDR3 sequences; approximately 8.3% were seen once. This sample also appeared in a second study, on yellow fever vaccine responses in identical twins.

Sequencing was carried out using memory (CD45RO+) T cells sorted from blood. All receptors derive from a woman aged 18-35 years in good health. CDR3s include the opening cysteine and the closing phenylalanine or tryptophan. A D gene is named only where the DNA matches it firmly. Clone sizes are given selectively: once, few, many, or a class where the clone is expanded.

v_gene: TRBV27
d_gene: TRBD2
j_gene: TRBJ2-2
abundance: .
CDR3nt: TGTGCCAGCAGTCCCGGACTAGCGGGGGGGCCGCTCAACACCGGGGAGCTGTTTTTT
CDR3aa: CASSPGLAGGPLNTGELFF

v_gene: TRBV6-2/TRBV6-3
d_gene: .
j_gene: TRBJ2-2
abundance: few
CDR3nt: TGTGCCAGCAGTTACTCGTCAGGGGACACCGGGGAGCTGTTTTTT
CDR3aa: CASSYSSGDTGELFF

v_gene: TRBV7-6
d_gene: .
j_gene: TRBJ2-3
abundance: .
CDR3nt: TGTGCCAGCAGCTTCGGGGCTAGCACAGATACGCAGTATTTT
CDR3aa: CASSFGASTDTQYF

v_gene: TRBV18
d_gene: .
j_gene: TRBJ2-3
abundance: .
CDR3nt: TGTGCCAGCTCACCTCGACAGTCCACAGATACGCAGTATTTT
CDR3aa: CASSPRQSTDTQYF

v_gene: TRBV24-1
d_gene: TRBD1
j_gene: TRBJ2-7
abundance: few
CDR3nt: TGTGCCACCAGCTCGACAGGGACCTACGAGCAGTACTTC
CDR3aa: CATSSTGTYEQYF

v_gene: TRBV9
d_gene: TRBD2
j_gene: TRBJ2-7
abundance: .
CDR3nt: TGTGCCAGCAGCCCACACCCGGGACTAGCGGGGGCTTCCGAGCAGTACTTC
CDR3aa: CASSPHPGLAGASEQYF

v_gene: TRBV20-1
d_gene: .
j_gene: TRBJ2-7
abundance: .
CDR3nt: TGCAGTGCTAGTCAAGTCGAGCAGTACTTC
CDR3aa: CSASQVEQYF

v_gene: TRBV27
d_gene: TRBD1
j_gene: TRBJ2-3
abundance: few
CDR3nt: TGTGCCAGCTGGCGGACAGGGGGTCGGACAGATACGCAGTATTTT
CDR3aa: CASWRTGGRTDTQYF

v_gene: TRBV12-3/TRBV12-4
d_gene: .
j_gene: TRBJ1-5
abundance: many
CDR3nt: TGTGCCAGCAGTTTGGGCAGGGAACTGCCCCAGCATTTT
CDR3aa: CASSLGRELPQHF

v_gene: TRBV20-1
d_gene: .
j_gene: TRBJ2-7
abundance: few
CDR3nt: TGCAGTGCTAGATGGGCAGACTACGAGCAGTACTTC
CDR3aa: CSARWADYEQYF

v_gene: TRBV29-1
d_gene: .
j_gene: TRBJ2-1
abundance: many
CDR3nt: TGCAGCGTTGACTACCGGGGGCGCAATGAGCAGTTCTTC
CDR3aa: CSVDYRGRNEQFF

v_gene: TRBV7-8
d_gene: .
j_gene: TRBJ2-1
abundance: many
CDR3nt: TGTGCCAGCAGCTTAATAGGAATAGGGGATGAGCAGTTCTTC
CDR3aa: CASSLIGIGDEQFF

v_gene: TRBV18
d_gene: .
j_gene: TRBJ2-5
abundance: .
CDR3nt: TGTGCCAGCTCACCACAGGAAGGTGCTCAAGAGACCCAGTACTTC
CDR3aa: CASSPQEGAQETQYF

v_gene: TRBV9
d_gene: TRBD2
j_gene: TRBJ2-1
abundance: .
CDR3nt: TGTGCCAGCAGCGTAGATCCGGGGGGGGTATCGCGCAATGAGCAGTTCTTC
CDR3aa: CASSVDPGGVSRNEQFF

v_gene: TRBV20-1
d_gene: .
j_gene: TRBJ2-5
abundance: many
CDR3nt: TGCAGTGCTAGACAGGGTGGGGAGACCCAGTACTTC
CDR3aa: CSARQGGETQYF

v_gene: TRBV28
d_gene: .
j_gene: TRBJ1-2
abundance: .
CDR3nt: TGTGCCAGCAGTTTATCAGTGCTAGGCTACTATGGCTACACCTTC
CDR3aa: CASSLSVLGYYGYTF

v_gene: TRBV21-1
d_gene: .
j_gene: TRBJ2-1
abundance: many
CDR3nt: TGTGCCAGCAGCTACCGGGACTGGTGGGCCAATGAGCAGTTCTTC
CDR3aa: CASSYRDWWANEQFF

v_gene: TRBV6-2/TRBV6-3
d_gene: TRBD1
j_gene: TRBJ1-1
abundance: few
CDR3nt: TGTGCCAGCAGTTACTCTTCGACAGGGGTGAACACTGAAGCTTTCTTT
CDR3aa: CASSYSSTGVNTEAFF

v_gene: TRBV9
d_gene: TRBD1
j_gene: TRBJ2-2
abundance: few
CDR3nt: TGTGCCAGCAGCGCCACAGGGGAAGCGAACACCGGGGAGCTGTTTTTT
CDR3aa: CASSATGEANTGELFF

v_gene: TRBV7-8
d_gene: .
j_gene: TRBJ2-6
abundance: few
CDR3nt: TGTGCCAGCAGCCCCGTCGGGGCCAACGTCCTGACTTTC
CDR3aa: CASSPVGANVLTF

v_gene: TRBV11-3
d_gene: TRBD1
j_gene: TRBJ2-5
abundance: .
CDR3nt: TGTGCCAGCAGCCAGACAGGGTCAGGAGAGACCCAGTACTTC
CDR3aa: CASSQTGSGETQYF

v_gene: TRBV6-5
d_gene: .
j_gene: TRBJ1-4
abundance: few
CDR3nt: TGTGCCAGCAGTTACTACAGCGTTGATGAAAAACTGTTTTTT
CDR3aa: CASSYYSVDEKLFF

v_gene: TRBV6-2/TRBV6-3
d_gene: .
j_gene: TRBJ2-2
abundance: few
CDR3nt: TGTGCCAGCAGTTACTCGAACAGGCGTTTGAACACCGGGGAGCTGTTTTTT
CDR3aa: CASSYSNRRLNTGELFF

v_gene: TRBV27
d_gene: TRBD1
j_gene: TRBJ1-5
abundance: many
CDR3nt: TGTGCCAGCGGAAAGGGACAGATTAGCAATCAGCCCCAGCATTTT
CDR3aa: CASGKGQISNQPQHF

v_gene: TRBV20-1
d_gene: TRBD1
j_gene: TRBJ1-5
abundance: .
CDR3nt: TGCAGTGCTGGGACCGGACAGGGCGGTCAGCCCCAGCATTTT
CDR3aa: CSAGTGQGGQPQHF

v_gene: TRBV12-3/TRBV12-4
d_gene: TRBD2
j_gene: TRBJ2-4
abundance: many
CDR3nt: TGTGCCAGCAGCCCCGGGGGGAGGGCGGCGGTGGCCAAAAACATTCAGTACTTC
CDR3aa: CASSPGGRAAVAKNIQYF

v_gene: TRBV6-2/TRBV6-3
d_gene: TRBD2
j_gene: TRBJ2-1
abundance: few
CDR3nt: TGTGCCAGCAGTTACGGGGGCGCGGGAGGGCTATACAATGAGCAGTTCTTC
CDR3aa: CASSYGGAGGLYNEQFF

v_gene: TRBV29-1
d_gene: .
j_gene: TRBJ2-2
abundance: many
CDR3nt: TGCAGCGTTGCTGTAGGGCGGACCGGGGAGCTGTTTTTT
CDR3aa: CSVAVGRTGELFF

v_gene: TRBV14
d_gene: .
j_gene: TRBJ1-1
abundance: .
CDR3nt: TGTGCCAGCAGCCAAGATCTTGGCAGCTCCCGCCTCTTGAACACTGAAGCTTTCTTT
CDR3aa: CASSQDLGSSRLLNTEAFF

v_gene: TRBV6-4
d_gene: .
j_gene: TRBJ2-3
abundance: few
CDR3nt: TGTGCCAGCAGTGTGGCTAGCGGCACAGATACGCAGTATTTT
CDR3aa: CASSVASGTDTQYF

v_gene: TRBV20-1
d_gene: .
j_gene: TRBJ2-7
abundance: few
CDR3nt: TGCAGTGCTAGAAAGGGTCCGGGCGAGCAGTACTTC
CDR3aa: CSARKGPGEQYF

v_gene: TRBV12-3/TRBV12-4
d_gene: .
j_gene: TRBJ2-2
abundance: many
CDR3nt: TGTGCCAGCAGTCGTGACGCGGCGAACACCGGGGAGCTGTTTTTT
CDR3aa: CASSRDAANTGELFF

v_gene: TRBV20-1
d_gene: TRBD1
j_gene: TRBJ2-2
abundance: few
CDR3nt: TGCAGTGCTAGCGGAGGACAGGGGGCGAACACCGGGGAGCTGTTTTTT
CDR3aa: CSASGGQGANTGELFF

v_gene: TRBV29-1
d_gene: .
j_gene: TRBJ2-5
abundance: many
CDR3nt: TGCAGCGTACAGAGACAAGAGACCCAGTACTTC
CDR3aa: CSVQRQETQYF

v_gene: TRBV20-1
d_gene: .
j_gene: TRBJ1-5
abundance: many
CDR3nt: TGCAGTGCTGGGGTACCTAGCAATCAGCCCCAGCATTTT
CDR3aa: CSAGVPSNQPQHF

v_gene: TRBV12-5
d_gene: TRBD2
j_gene: TRBJ2-1
abundance: few
CDR3nt: TGTGCTAGTGGTTTGATTGGCGGGAGGGGCCAAAGGGAGCCCAATGAGCAGTTCTTC
CDR3aa: CASGLIGGRGQREPNEQFF

v_gene: TRBV9
d_gene: .
j_gene: TRBJ2-1
abundance: few
CDR3nt: TGTGCCAGCAGCGTAGATTGGTCAGAATACAATGAGCAGTTCTTC
CDR3aa: CASSVDWSEYNEQFF

v_gene: TRBV4-1
d_gene: TRBD1
j_gene: TRBJ1-6
abundance: few
CDR3nt: TGCGCCAGCAGCCAAGTGAACAGGGGACTCTCACCCCTCCACTTT
CDR3aa: CASSQVNRGLSPLHF

v_gene: TRBV20-1
d_gene: .
j_gene: TRBJ2-1
abundance: .
CDR3nt: TGCAGCCCTGGGACCCCGCGTTACAATGAGCAGTTCTTC
CDR3aa: CSPGTPRYNEQFF

v_gene: TRBV7-3
d_gene: .
j_gene: TRBJ2-7
abundance: few
CDR3nt: TGTGCCAGCAGCTTAAAGCAGGACGAGCAGTACTTC
CDR3aa: CASSLKQDEQYF

v_gene: TRBV7-2
d_gene: .
j_gene: TRBJ2-5
abundance: .
CDR3nt: TGTGCCAGCAGCGCTCAAACCGGGACCCAAGAGACCCAGTACTTC
CDR3aa: CASSAQTGTQETQYF

v_gene: TRBV20-1
d_gene: .
j_gene: TRBJ2-3
abundance: .
CDR3nt: TGCAGTGCTAGTCCCCGACTTTGGCAGTATTTT
CDR3aa: CSASPRLWQYF

v_gene: TRBV12-3/TRBV12-4
d_gene: TRBD1
j_gene: TRBJ2-1
abundance: many
CDR3nt: TGTGCCAGCAGTCCAACGGACAGGCGGGTCTCCTACAATGAGCAGTTCTTC
CDR3aa: CASSPTDRRVSYNEQFF